The next 27 T cell receptor beta chains were all read from a single sample in a study of T cell responses to AZD1222 COVID-19 vaccine (dated by TCRdb to about 2021). The method was the immunoSEQ multiplex PCR assay. TCRdb stores this immuneACCESS table with in-frame sequences only. Part of the clones is absent; in the studies checked, under half of the shortfall reflects unresolved V genes, and no reason is known for the rest. This sample comprises approximately 91,000 clones, about 91% of them detected only once. The ten most abundant clones make up around 30% of the sample. The sample's time point label, in plain terms: about 28 days (+/-7) after the second vaccine dose. This sample comprised peripheral blood, obtained 28 days after the second AZD1222 dose. All receptors come from an adult who received the AZD1222 COVID-19 vaccine.

The gene calls are TRBV5-1 and TRBJ2-1; TRBD1 matches 8 bases. CDR3 length: 15 amino acids. Germline loops: CDR1 SGHRS, CDR2 YFSETQ. J was trimmed by 1 base and V by 4 bases; bases with no gene match: 4. The CDR3 DNA reads as TGCGCCAGCAGCCCGCGGACAGGGTCCTACAATGAGCAGTTCTTC. Its protein is CASSPRTGSYNEQFF.

The chain couples TRBV3-1 (or the pseudogene TRBV3-2) to TRBJ2-7; D gene uncertain. Germline V gives CDR1 LGHDT, CDR2 YNNKEL (reference sequence). This CDR3 is built from 14 residues. Trimming left V 7 bases short and J 5 bases short, with 18 bases between. The CDR3 spells CASTQAGRTHEQYF. The CDR3 region has the DNA TGTGCCAGCACCCAGGCCGGCCGAACCCACGAGCAGTACTTC.

This rearrangement joins TRBV2 to TRBJ1-5, with D tentatively TRBD1 (5 bases). The CDR3 is 14 amino acids. Trimming left V 4 bases short and J 7 bases short, with 14 bases between. Germline V gene data show CDR1 as SNHLY and CDR2 as FYNNEI. The CDR3 is CASSGSGGDQPQHF. The CDR3 nucleotides read TGTGCCAGCAGTGGTAGCGGGGGGGACCAGCCCCAGCATTTT. Full variable domain (rest looked up from reference TRBV2 and TRBJ1-5): EPEVTQTPSHQVTQMGQEVILRCVPISNHLYFYWYRQILGQKVEFLVSFYNNEISEKSEIFDDQFSVERPDGSNFTLKIRSTKLEDSAMYFCASSGSGGDQPQHFGDGTRLSIL.

The rearrangement joins TRBV30 to TRBJ1-5; 9 nucleotides line up with TRBD1. Germline V gene lookup returns CDR1 GTSNPN and CDR2 SVGIG (reference sequence). The CDR3 runs to 15 residues. Unmatched junction bases numbered 6, after V lost 3 bases and J lost 3 bases. Written as DNA, the CDR3 is TGTGCCTGGAGCCGGGGACAGGGTAACAATCAGCCCCAGCATTTT. Translating it yields CAWSRGQGNNQPQHF.

This clone came up once. The chain links TRBV6-5 to TRBJ2-7, with D possibly TRBD2 on 6 matching bases. CDR1 and CDR2 (germline): MNHEY, SVGAGI. V dropped 0 bases and J dropped 1 base, with 10 bases sitting between them. The CDR3 sequence is 15 residues long. The CDR3 DNA follows: TGTGCCAGCAGTTACTCGACTAGTAGGTCCTACGAGCAGTACTTC. Protein product: CASSYSTSRSYEQYF.

The V call is TRBV5-1, the J call TRBJ2-1; 9 bases match TRBD1. This CDR3 has 14 amino acids. V was pared by 4 bases and J by 4 bases, with 3 bases of the junction left unmatched. Germline lookup yields CDR1 SGHRS and CDR2 YFSETQ. This CDR3 reads CASSGTGTYNEQFF. CDR3 DNA: TGCGCCAGCAGCGGGACAGGGACATACAATGAGCAGTTCTTC.

V usage is TRBV19 and J usage is TRBJ2-1; 7 bases are shared with TRBD2. The V gene end was trimmed by 0 bases and the J gene end by 7 bases; junction bases not matched to a gene: 9. The CDR3 totals 16 residues. Germline assignment: CDR1 LNHDA and CDR2 SQIVND (reference sequence). CDR3 amino acids: CASSIETGTNLNEQFF. CDR3 bases: TGTGCCAGTAGTATAGAAACCGGGACTAACCTTAATGAGCAGTTCTTC.

The V gene is TRBV4-1, the J gene TRBJ1-1, with D possibly matching TRBD1 (5 bases). This CDR3 region has 15 residues. The V gene lost 4 bases and the J gene lost 3 bases, with 15 bases spanning the gap. Per the germline V gene, CDR1 is MGHRA and CDR2 is YSYEKL. Written as DNA, the CDR3 is TGCGCCAGCAGCCCCTCGGGGGTAGGTGACACTGAAGCTTTCTTT. This encodes CASSPSGVGDTEAFF.

This chain links TRBV27 with TRBJ2-5; D possibly corresponds to TRBD2 (5 bases). This CDR3 spans 13 amino acids. The V end lost 4 bases, the J end lost 1 base, and 7 bases lay between the germline ends. Per the germline V gene, CDR1 is MNHEY and CDR2 is SMNVEV (reference sequence). The CDR3 region is CASSSDFQETQYF. The CDR3 DNA reads TGTGCCAGCAGTTCGGACTTCCAAGAGACCCAGTACTTC.

This clone came up once. The J gene is TRBJ1-1, the V gene TRBV4-1, with D unclear. The germline V gene encodes CDR1 MGHRA and CDR2 YSYEKL. CDR3 length: 14 residues. V dropped 4 bases and J dropped 5 bases, with 14 bases sitting between them. The CDR3 sequence is CASSPASGQTEAFF. The DNA for the CDR3 is TGCGCCAGCAGCCCAGCTTCCGGGCAGACTGAAGCTTTCTTT.

This chain joins TRBV6-2 or TRBV6-3 and TRBJ1-2; 9 bases fit TRBD1. Germline loops: CDR1 MNHEY, CDR2 SVGEGT. After removal of 6 bases from V and 0 bases from J, the junction contained 5 bases not matched to a gene. The CDR3 spans 15 residues. Here the CDR3 reads CASSSGTGSNYGYTF. CDR3 DNA: TGTGCCAGCAGCTCCGGGACAGGGTCTAACTATGGCTACACCTTC.

The chain joins TRBV7-9 to TRBJ2-3, with 8 bases fitting TRBD2. CDR1 is SEHNR and CDR2 is FQNEAQ in the germline V gene (reference sequence). There are 16 residues in the CDR3. Germline trimming cut 5 bases from V and 0 bases from J; bases unmatched to any gene: 7. The CDR3 bases are TGTGCCAGCAGCGTGCTAGCGGGCTTTAGCACAGATACGCAGTATTTT. Encoded protein: CASSVLAGFSTDTQYF.

The rearrangement uses TRBV29-1 and TRBJ2-3; D gene uncertain. Germline lookup yields CDR1 SQVTM and CDR2 ANQGSEA. V shed 4 bases and J shed 4 bases, with 6 bases lying between them. The CDR3 contains 11 residues. This CDR3 reads CSVGWSDTQYF. DNA for the CDR3: TGCAGCGTTGGGTGGTCAGATACGCAGTATTTT.

The V call is TRBV28, the J call TRBJ2-5, with D maybe TRBD1 (5 bases). This CDR3 is built from 16 residues. The V gene's germline CDR1 is MDHEN and CDR2 SYDVKM. V dropped 2 bases and J dropped 2 bases, with 15 bases sitting between them. The CDR3 here is CASSLEQGRNQETQYF. Here the CDR3 DNA reads TGTGCCAGCAGTTTAGAGCAGGGAAGGAATCAAGAGACCCAGTACTTC.

This chain joins TRBV25-1 and TRBJ1-4; D may be TRBD1 (5 bases). CDR3 length equals 14 residues. The germline V gene encodes CDR1 MGHDK and CDR2 SYGVNS. V dropped 7 bases and J dropped 7 bases, with 16 bases sitting between them. This CDR3 reads CASNFHGAGEKLFF. The CDR3 bases are TGTGCCAGCAACTTCCACGGGGCGGGTGAAAAACTGTTTTTT.

This chain connects TRBV28 to TRBJ2-7, with 7 nucleotides matching TRBD1. CDR3 length equals 15 residues. Germline lookup yields CDR1 MDHEN and CDR2 SYDVKM. V lost 6 bases, J lost 3 bases, and 11 bases stayed unmatched. CDR3 sequence reads: CASSASGTADYEQYF. CDR3 DNA sequence: TGTGCCAGCAGCGCCTCCGGGACAGCAGACTACGAGCAGTACTTC.

In its sample, this clone was seen once. The V gene is TRBV9, the J gene TRBJ2-1; D call uncertain. V shed 7 bases and J shed 4 bases, with 9 bases lying between them. The germline V gene encodes CDR1 SGDLS and CDR2 YYNGEE. CDR3 length: 12 residues. CDR3 sequence (DNA): TGTGCCAGCCAAGGGATATACAATGAGCAGTTCTTC. This sequence encodes CASQGIYNEQFF.

The chain has TRBV6-5 and TRBJ2-3; the D is unclear. The ends were cut back, 0 bases at V and 7 bases at J, with 2 bases in the middle. The CDR3 length is 11 residues. Germline assignment: CDR1 MNHEY and CDR2 SVGAGI. The chain's CDR3 is CASSYSNTQYF. CDR3 nucleotide sequence: TGTGCCAGCAGTTACTCCAATACGCAGTATTTT.

The chain is built from TRBV15 and TRBJ2-2; maybe TRBD1 (5 bases). The germline V gene encodes CDR1 LNHNV and CDR2 YYDKDF (reference sequence). This CDR3 has 17 amino acids. The V end lost 0 bases, the J end lost 4 bases, and 15 bases lay between the germline ends. CDR3 nucleotide sequence: TGTGCCACCAGCAGAGATTGGTGGGGTCAGGGCACCGGGGAGCTGTTTTTT. Protein product: CATSRDWWGQGTGELFF.

This chain joins TRBV18 and TRBJ2-2; the match to TRBD2 covers 7 bases. Germline loops: CDR1 KGHSH, CDR2 LQKENI. The V gene end was trimmed by 4 bases and the J gene end by 7 bases; junction bases not matched to a gene: 15. The CDR3 has 17 amino acids. DNA for the CDR3: TGTGCCAGCTCACTTTACCTACGGCGGGAGTCAATCGGGGAGCTGTTTTTT. It encodes CASSLYLRRESIGELFF.

The chain combines TRBV27 with TRBJ1-4; tentative D call: TRBD1 (5 bases). The CDR3 is 14 amino acids. From germline, CDR1 is MNHEY and CDR2 SMNVEV (reference sequence). Trimming took off 3 bases at V and 3 bases at J, with 8 bases between the two ends. CDR3 DNA: TGTGCCAGCAGTTTTCGGGGGGCTAATGAAAAACTGTTTTTT. Translation gives CASSFRGANEKLFF.

This clone occurred once. The V and J genes are TRBV19 and TRBJ1-1; no definite D call. The CDR3 has 15 residues. V lost 2 bases, J lost 0 bases, and 10 bases lay in between. Germline CDR1 and CDR2: LNHDA and SQIVND (reference sequence). This CDR3 is CASSIPTSLNTEAFF. CDR3 DNA: TGTGCCAGTAGTATACCGACAAGTTTGAACACTGAAGCTTTCTTT.

This clone appeared once. The chain is built from TRBV6-2 or TRBV6-3 and TRBJ2-2, with 11 bases that match TRBD1. The CDR3 spans 16 residues. Per the germline V gene, CDR1 is MNHEY and CDR2 is SVGEGT. V lost 5 bases and J lost 0; bases outside the gene matches: 2. In DNA form, the CDR3 reads TGTGCCAGCAGTAGGGGACAGGGGGCGAACACCGGGGAGCTGTTTTTT. Translating it yields CASSRGQGANTGELFF.

The chain uses TRBV12-3 or TRBV12-4 and TRBJ1-1; D not resolved. Trimming pared 7 bases from V and 7 bases from J, leaving 10 bases between. The CDR3 is 11 amino acids. The CDR3 DNA reads as TGTGCCAGCAAGGCAGGTCTTGAAGCTTTCTTT. Encoded protein: CASKAGLEAFF.

The rearrangement joins TRBV5-1 to TRBJ2-7; tentative D call: TRBD1 (6 bases). CDR3 length: 14 amino acids. Germline loops: CDR1 SGHRS, CDR2 YFSETQ. The germline V and J ends were trimmed by 4 bases and 3 bases, with 14 bases remaining between them. The CDR3 is CASSPYRDHYEQYF. The CDR3 nucleotides are TGCGCCAGCAGCCCGTACAGGGATCACTACGAGCAGTACTTC.

V usage is TRBV19 and J usage is TRBJ2-7; maybe TRBD2 (5 bases). V lost 6 bases and J 3 bases, leaving 12 bases between the germline ends. CDR3 size: 13 residues. Germline V gene sequence: CDR1 LNHDA, CDR2 SQIVND (reference sequence). DNA of the CDR3: TGTGCCAGTAGCCGCGGACTTATCTACGAGCAGTACTTC. Translation gives CASSRGLIYEQYF. The full variable domain, its missing parts supplied by reference TRBV19 and TRBJ2-7, is DGGITQSPKYLFRKEGQNVTLSCEQNLNHDAMYWYRQDPGQGLRLIYYSQIVNDFQKGDIAEGYSVSREKKESFPLTVTSAQKNPTAFYLCASSRGLIYEQYFGPGTRLTVT.

This clone showed up just once. The rearrangement joins TRBV19 to TRBJ2-3, with 7 bases that match TRBD2. Per the germline V gene, CDR1 is LNHDA and CDR2 is SQIVND (reference sequence). The CDR3 extends over 17 amino acids. V lost 5 bases, J lost 4 bases, and 15 bases stayed unmatched. This CDR3 reads CASSLPWAGDGADTQYF. DNA for the CDR3: TGTGCCAGTAGTCTCCCCTGGGCGGGAGATGGCGCAGATACGCAGTATTTT.